The TCR beta chain under discussion was sequenced for a study of blood T cell repertoires in COVID-19 (dated by TCRdb to about 2020). About the study as a whole: Samples from collaborators originated in the United States, Italy and Spain and spanned both the acute and convalescent phases of COVID-19. The material from the prospective study consisted of cDNA or gDNA derived from T cells, B-cell-depleted T cells, or PBMCs. Subjects who had been exposed to COVID-19, were actively infected with it, or had recovered from it provided the deeply sampled blood TCRbeta repertoires that made up the dataset. A freely available public database, intended as a resource for researchers studying the immune response to SARS-CoV-2, is where the repertoires were released. The samples were drawn from the first 160 participants of the ongoing ImmuneRACE study and from 950 to 1,500 subjects provided by 6 global collaborators. Sample metadata almost always included a de-identified subject ID, COVID-19 status, age in years and sex. Where available, HLA class I and class II types were obtained from metadata supplied by the sample provider rather than from assay-based typing. The investigation overall reported the following: The amount of clinical and demographic metadata varied by source and participant and was provided uncurated.

The immunoSEQ Assay, a bias-controlled multiplex PCR, was used to amplify TCRbeta CDR3 regions from genomic DNA. Per the authors' processing: Within the assay, amplification of reference gene primers was used to estimate how many nucleated cells each sample contained. Sequence reads were collapsed and filtered to measure the absolute abundance of every unique TCRbeta CDR3 rearrangement. For each sample, productive Simpson clonality was calculated as the square root of Simpson's diversity index over productive rearrangements. In its TCRdb copy, this immuneACCESS table keeps in-frame sequences only and misses some clones. Where compared with another copy, unresolved V genes explain less than half of these, and the others have no known cause. For V, J and clone size, that table is used; D and trimming come from the DNA. The table for this sample lists a few hundred thousand clones; approximately 84% of them were counted only once. The ten largest account for about 2.9% of the sample.

As encoded in the germline V gene, CDR1 is MNHEY while CDR2 is SVGAGI. V sheds 1 base and J sheds 7 bases, leaving 8 bases between their ends. The CDR3 runs 13 amino acids, cysteine and phenylalanine included. This entry keeps only the CDR3 DNA: 39 bases, framed from base 1. Comments on this clone: The antigen it binds to is not known. The sample holds no much larger clone one base away, and base qualities are not on file.

Another Seattle source contributed samples from volunteer blood donors who had recovered from COVID-19. Collaborating institutions collected whole blood in K2EDTA tubes following their own protocols. For TCRbeta analysis, collaborators shipped samples as frozen whole blood, isolated PBMCs, or DNA extracted from either of those sample types. The receptor was isolated from a woman in her 30s who had recovered from COVID-19. The receptor chain draws on TRBV6-5 and TRBJ1-5; the best D guess is TRBD1, with 5 bases matching. The sequencing input was peripheral blood. The CDR3 sequence is CASSYFRGQPQHF. The nucleotide sequence reads as follows: TGTGCCAGCAGTTACTTCCGGGGGCAGCCCCAGCATTTT.